A single sample gave rise to the 5 T cell receptor beta chains below, sequenced in a study of beta chain features in type 1 diabetes. Expressed TCRB transcripts were sequenced because the isolated RNA had all been reverse transcribed beforehand. Only in-frame clones appear in the TCRdb table, and some are missing; sequencing was by immunoSEQ multiplex PCR. The sample includes roughly 330,000 clones, approximately 10% seen only once; the top ten take around 0.015%. The sequencing sample was made of naive CD4+ T cells from blood. The receptors here all came from a woman aged 25 to 39 in good health.

This chain links TRBV18 with TRBJ2-6, with 12 bases aligning to TRBD2. CDR3 size: 18 residues. V lost 3 bases, J lost 0 bases, and 3 bases stayed unmatched. Germline CDR1 KGHSH, CDR2 LQKENI. The CDR3 region is CASSPGLAGSSGANVLTF. The CDR3 nucleotides are TGTGCCAGCTCACCCGGACTAGCGGGAAGCTCTGGGGCCAACGTCCTGACTTTC.

The V call is TRBV28, the J call TRBJ1-5, with 12 nucleotides matching TRBD1. V dropped 4 bases and J dropped 7; count of bases not matched to a gene: 5. From germline, CDR1 is MDHEN and CDR2 SYDVKM. The length of the CDR3 is 15 residues. The CDR3 DNA reads as TGTGCCAGCAGTTCGGGACAGGGGGCGGTGCAGCCCCAGCATTTT. As protein: CASSSGQGAVQPQHF.

This clone was seen a few times. This chain uses TRBV30 with TRBJ2-1; no reliable D call. This CDR3 contains 15 residues. The V end lost 0 bases, the J end lost 5 bases, and 14 bases lay between the germline ends. CDR1 and CDR2 (germline): GTSNPN, SVGIG (reference sequence). In nucleotides, the CDR3 is TGTGCCTGGAGTGTACTTTCCCCGCCGGACAATGAGCAGTTCTTC. Amino acid sequence: CAWSVLSPPDNEQFF.

The CDR3 loop reads CSVVRSANTGELFF. The CDR3 nucleotides are TGCAGCGTTGTCCGCAGCGCGAACACCGGGGAGCTGTTTTTT. The chain uses TRBV29-1 and TRBJ2-2; D remains ambiguous. Trimming took off 4 bases at V and 0 bases at J, with 9 bases between the two ends. This CDR3 region has 14 residues. CDR1 SQVTM and CDR2 ANQGSEA come from the germline V gene.

This clone was found a few times. V gene TRBV5-4 combines with J gene TRBJ2-1, with 10 bases fitting TRBD2. Losses at the gene ends were 2 bases for V and 6 bases for J; bases not matched to a gene: 5. The CDR3 spans 15 residues. The germline V gene encodes CDR1 SGHNT and CDR2 YYREEE (reference sequence). Written as DNA, the CDR3 is TGTGCCAGCAGCTTTAGAGCGGGAGGGCCCAATGAGCAGTTCTTC. Its protein is CASSFRAGGPNEQFF. Supplemented by reference TRBV5-4 and TRBJ2-1, the full variable domain reads ETGVTQSPTHLIKTRGQQVTLRCSSQSGHNTVSWYQQALGQGPQFIFQYYREEENGRGNFPPRFSGLQFPNYSSELNVNALELDDSALYLCASSFRAGGPNEQFFGPGTRLTVL.